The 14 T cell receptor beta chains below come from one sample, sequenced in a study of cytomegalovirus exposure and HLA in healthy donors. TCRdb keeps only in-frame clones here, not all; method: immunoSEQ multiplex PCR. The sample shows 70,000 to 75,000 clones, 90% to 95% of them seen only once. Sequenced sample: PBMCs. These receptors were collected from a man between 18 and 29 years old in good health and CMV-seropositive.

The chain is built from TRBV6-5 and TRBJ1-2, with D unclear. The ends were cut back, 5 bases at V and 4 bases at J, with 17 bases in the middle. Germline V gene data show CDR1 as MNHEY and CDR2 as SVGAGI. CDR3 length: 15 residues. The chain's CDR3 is CASSSPNGGSYGYTF. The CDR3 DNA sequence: TGTGCCAGCAGTAGCCCCAATGGCGGATCCTATGGCTACACCTTC.

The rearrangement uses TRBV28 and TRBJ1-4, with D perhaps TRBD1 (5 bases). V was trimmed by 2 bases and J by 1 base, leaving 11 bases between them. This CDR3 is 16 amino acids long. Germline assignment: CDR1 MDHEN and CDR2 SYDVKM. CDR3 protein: CASSLPTGGTNEKLFF. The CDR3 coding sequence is TGTGCCAGCAGTTTACCAACAGGCGGAACTAATGAAAAACTGTTTTTT.

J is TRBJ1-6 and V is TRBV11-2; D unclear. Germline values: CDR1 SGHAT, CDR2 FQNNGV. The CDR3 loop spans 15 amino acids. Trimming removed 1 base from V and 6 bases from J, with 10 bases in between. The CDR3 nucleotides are TGTGCCAGCAGCTTAGTCACGGAGCCTAATTCACCCCTCCACTTT. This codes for CASSLVTEPNSPLHF.

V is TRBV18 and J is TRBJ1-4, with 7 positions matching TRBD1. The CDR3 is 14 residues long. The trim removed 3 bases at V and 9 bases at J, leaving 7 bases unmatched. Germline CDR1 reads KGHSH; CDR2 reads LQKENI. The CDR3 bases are TGTGCCAGCTCACCGAGGGACAGTTTTCAAAAACTGTTTTTT. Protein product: CASSPRDSFQKLFF.

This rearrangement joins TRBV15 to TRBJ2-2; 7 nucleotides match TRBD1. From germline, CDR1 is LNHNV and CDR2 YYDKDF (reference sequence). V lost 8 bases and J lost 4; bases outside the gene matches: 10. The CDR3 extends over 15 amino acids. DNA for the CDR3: TGTGCCACCGGATGGGACAGTACTATCACCGGGGAGCTGTTTTTT. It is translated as CATGWDSTITGELFF.

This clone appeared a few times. The CDR3 sequence: CASSSTGLDEQYF. The CDR3 nucleotides are TGTGCCAGCTCGTCGACAGGGCTTGACGAGCAGTACTTC. The gene calls are TRBV18 and TRBJ2-7; 7 bases map to TRBD1. The V gene's germline CDR1 is KGHSH and CDR2 LQKENI. Germline trimming cut 6 bases from V and 5 bases from J; bases unmatched to any gene: 7. The CDR3 length is 13 residues.

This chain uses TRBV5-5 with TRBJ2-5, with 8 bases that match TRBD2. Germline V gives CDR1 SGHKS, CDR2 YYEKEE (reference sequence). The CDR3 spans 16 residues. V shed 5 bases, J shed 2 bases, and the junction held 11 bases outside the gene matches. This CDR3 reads CASSTGVGGGQETQYF. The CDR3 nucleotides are TGTGCCAGCAGTACCGGTGTCGGGGGGGGGCAAGAGACCCAGTACTTC.

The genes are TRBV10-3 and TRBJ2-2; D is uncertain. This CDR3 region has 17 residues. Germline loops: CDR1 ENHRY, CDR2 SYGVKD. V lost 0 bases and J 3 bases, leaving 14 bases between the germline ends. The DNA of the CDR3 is TGTGCCATCAGTGAGTCGCTTACGTCACTCGACACCGGGGAGCTGTTTTTT. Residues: CAISESLTSLDTGELFF.

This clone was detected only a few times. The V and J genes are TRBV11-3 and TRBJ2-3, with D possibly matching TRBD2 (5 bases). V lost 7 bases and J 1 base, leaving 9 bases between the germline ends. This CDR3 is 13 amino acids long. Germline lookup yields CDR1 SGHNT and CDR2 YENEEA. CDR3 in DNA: TGTGCCAGCAAGGTGGAGGGCACAGATACGCAGTATTTT. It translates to CASKVEGTDTQYF. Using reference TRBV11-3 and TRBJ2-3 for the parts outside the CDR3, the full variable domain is EAGVVQSPRYKIIEKKQPVAFWCNPISGHNTLYWYLQNLGQGPELLIRYENEEAVDDSQLPKDRFSAERLKGVDSTLKIQPAELGDSAVYLCASKVEGTDTQYFGPGTRLTVL.

The CDR3 loop reads CSVEPIRGQWYGYTF. As DNA, the CDR3 is TGCAGCGTTGAACCCATTCGCGGACAGTGGTATGGCTACACCTTC. This chain links TRBV29-1 with TRBJ1-2; possibly TRBD1 for D (6 bases). The CDR3 totals 15 residues. The V and J ends lost 2 bases and 5 bases respectively, with 18 bases between them. The germline gives CDR1 SQVTM, CDR2 ANQGSEA.

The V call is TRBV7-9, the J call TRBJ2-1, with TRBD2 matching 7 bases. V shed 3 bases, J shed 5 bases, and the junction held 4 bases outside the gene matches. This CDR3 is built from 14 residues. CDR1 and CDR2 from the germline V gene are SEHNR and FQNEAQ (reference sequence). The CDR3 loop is CASSLERDHNEQFF. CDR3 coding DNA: TGTGCCAGCAGCTTGGAGCGGGACCACAATGAGCAGTTCTTC.

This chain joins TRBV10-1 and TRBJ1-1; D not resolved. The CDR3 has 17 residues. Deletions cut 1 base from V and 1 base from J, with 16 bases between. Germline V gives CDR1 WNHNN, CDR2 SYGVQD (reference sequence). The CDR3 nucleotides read TGCGCCAGCAGTGAGTTGCGGTCCGTCGCCGGGAACACTGAAGCTTTCTTT. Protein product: CASSELRSVAGNTEAFF.

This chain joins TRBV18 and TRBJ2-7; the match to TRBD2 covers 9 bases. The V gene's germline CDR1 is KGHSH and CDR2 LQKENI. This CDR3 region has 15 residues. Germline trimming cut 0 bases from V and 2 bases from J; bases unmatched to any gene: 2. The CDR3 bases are TGTGCCAGCTCACCACCGCTAGCGGGAACCTACGAGCAGTACTTC. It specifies CASSPPLAGTYEQYF.

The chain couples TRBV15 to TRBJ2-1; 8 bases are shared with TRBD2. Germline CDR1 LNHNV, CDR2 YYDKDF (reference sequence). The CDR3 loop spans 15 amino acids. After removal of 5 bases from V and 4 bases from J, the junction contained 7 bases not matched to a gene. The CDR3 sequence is CATSPQRGWYNEQFF. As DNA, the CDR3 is TGTGCCACCAGCCCCCAGCGGGGGTGGTACAATGAGCAGTTCTTC.